The present TCR beta chain was sequenced within a study of T cells in Graves' hyperthyroidism and ophthalmopathy. At the level of the study: Peripheral blood specimens were obtained at initial diagnosis, prior to any treatment. General study points: Ophthalmopathy cases were set apart from stable hyperthyroidism by a 13 V-J model.

Those patients with uncontrolled infection, other autoimmune disease, pregnancy or lactation were excluded. The diagnostic basis comprised clinical symptoms, serum thyroxine and TRAb, thyroid ultrasound and orbital computed tomography. Trimming took 3 bases from V and 0 from J, leaving 15 bases between them. This CDR3 spans 17 amino acids. Looked up from germline, CDR1 is SNHLY and CDR2 is FYNNEI. This clonotype came up a few times. As yet, its antigen is unknown. RNA transcripts served as the template for amplifying TCR beta CDR3 regions. Primed by the HTBI set, a first-round RT-PCR was run on the TCR CDR3. TCRdb ran MiXCR on the multiplex PCR reads and lists one entry per CDR3 protein. The sample has about 600,000 distinct CDR3 sequences; more than 12% are singletons.

The sample taken for sequencing was blood. The TCR comes from a woman in her forties or fifties with Graves' ophthalmopathy. V and J are TRBV2 and TRBJ2-4; D possibly uses TRBD1 or TRBD2 (5 bases each). The CDR3 DNA sequence: TGTGCCAGCAGTGATGGGAAAGGGGACGGAGCCAAAAACATTCAGTACTTC. This translates into CASSDGKGDGAKNIQYF.